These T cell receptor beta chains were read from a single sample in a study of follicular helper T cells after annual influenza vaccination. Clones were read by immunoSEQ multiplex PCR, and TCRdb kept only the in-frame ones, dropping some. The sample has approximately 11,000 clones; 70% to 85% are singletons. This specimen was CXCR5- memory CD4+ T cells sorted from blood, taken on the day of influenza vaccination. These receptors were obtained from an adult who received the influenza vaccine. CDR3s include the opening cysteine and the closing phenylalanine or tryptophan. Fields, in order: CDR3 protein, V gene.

CDR3: CASRSVPYNEQFF; V: TRBV5-1
CDR3: CASSLAGASTDTQYF; V: TRBV28
CDR3: CASSQDAGNRGISDTQYF; V: TRBV4-3
CDR3: CASMLAGVNEQYF; V: TRBV6-5
CDR3: CSAGAGSTDTQYF; V: TRBV29-1
CDR3: CSVRPETAGNTIYF; V: TRBV29-1
CDR3: CASSLVQDGELFF; V: TRBV7-6
CDR3: CASSTGQGWGGYTF; V: TRBV27
CDR3: CASSYSSNQPQHF; V: TRBV6-6
CDR3: CASSRQTITNYGYTF; V: TRBV2
CDR3: CSGSGLSTYEQFF; V: TRBV29-1
CDR3: CASSMAQGATEAFF; V: TRBV19
CDR3: CASSGTGMSYEQYF; V: TRBV5-1